Listed here are 23 T cell receptor beta chains from one sample, sequenced in a study of T cell responses to AZD1222 COVID-19 vaccine (dated by TCRdb to about 2021). The time point tag for this specimen amounts to: baseline before first vaccination. Library construction relied on the immunoSEQ multiplex PCR assay. TCRdb limited this immuneACCESS table to in-frame rearrangements with V and J called. A share of clones is missing; checked studies link under half to unresolved V genes, and the rest is unexplained. The sample table contains 130,000 or so clones; only one count was recorded for around 94% of them. Jointly, the top ten make up around 7% of the sample. The input for sequencing was peripheral blood, taken on day 0 of AZD1222 vaccination. These receptors all stem from an adult in good health.

The rearrangement joins TRBV9 to TRBJ2-2, with D maybe TRBD2 (5 bases). Between the trimmed V and J ends, which lost 0 bases and 1 base, there was a span of 7 bases. The germline V gene has CDR1 SGDLS and CDR2 YYNGEE. This CDR3 spans 15 amino acids. The CDR3 DNA reads TGTGCCAGCAGCGTAGGGGCGGGGAACACCGGGGAGCTGTTTTTT. This gives the protein CASSVGAGNTGELFF.

This clone came up a few times. The chain is built from TRBV7-9 and TRBJ2-1; TRBD1 aligns across 9 bases. The CDR3 contains 15 residues. Per germline, CDR1 SEHNR and CDR2 FQNEAQ (reference sequence). J lost 9 bases, V lost 4 bases, and 10 bases had no gene match. The CDR3, as DNA: TGTGCCAGCAGCTCTACCGGGACAGGGATTCGTGAGCAGTTCTTC. The encoded protein is CASSSTGTGIREQFF. Looking up the rest from reference TRBV7-9 and TRBJ2-1 gives the full variable domain: DTGVSQNPRHKITKRGQNVTFRCDPISEHNRLYWYRQTLGQGPEFLTYFQNEAQLEKSRLLSDRFSAERPKGSFSTLEIQRTEQGDSAMYLCASSSTGTGIREQFFGPGTRLTVL.

The chain joins TRBV13 to TRBJ2-1; tentatively, D is TRBD1 or TRBD2 (5 bases each). Germline V gene data show CDR1 as PRHDT and CDR2 as FYEKMQ (reference sequence). The length of the CDR3 is 15 residues. The V gene lost 4 bases and the J gene lost 4 bases, with 14 bases spanning the gap. The CDR3 DNA sequence: TGTGCCAGCAGCTACCCCGGGACGTATTACAATGAGCAGTTCTTC. Residues: CASSYPGTYYNEQFF. Using reference TRBV13 and TRBJ2-1 for the parts outside the CDR3, the full variable domain is AAGVIQSPRHLIKEKRETATLKCYPIPRHDTVYWYQQGPGQDPQFLISFYEKMQSDKGSIPDRFSAQQFSDYHSELNMSSLELGDSALYFCASSYPGTYYNEQFFGPGTRLTVL.

The CDR3 sequence is CASSTSGTSGIYEQYF. The CDR3 DNA reads as TGCGCCAGCAGCACCTCCGGGACTAGCGGGATATACGAGCAGTACTTC. This chain links TRBV4-1 with TRBJ2-7; 13 nucleotides align to TRBD2. Germline V gene data show CDR1 as MGHRA and CDR2 as YSYEKL. V was clipped by 5 bases and J by 4 bases; unmatched bases: 8. CDR3 size: 16 residues.

The J gene is TRBJ2-7, the V gene TRBV27, with D unclear. CDR1 and CDR2 (germline): MNHEY, SMNVEV (reference sequence). Trimming cost V 5 bases and J 9 bases, with 8 bases left between them. This CDR3 has 10 amino acids. Here the CDR3 reads CASSLPGQYF. The CDR3 DNA reads as TGTGCCAGCAGTCTCCCCGGGCAGTACTTC.

The V gene is TRBV18, the J gene TRBJ1-5, with TRBD1 as a possible D gene (5 bases). V lost 2 bases and J 7 bases, leaving 9 bases between the germline ends. The CDR3 totals 13 residues. Per germline, CDR1 KGHSH and CDR2 LQKENI. The CDR3 here is CASSPGGKQPQHF. CDR3 sequence (DNA): TGTGCCAGCTCACCAGGGGGTAAGCAGCCCCAGCATTTT.

The chain carries TRBV10-3 and TRBJ1-3; D not certain. V was cut by 1 base and J by 2 bases, with 6 bases left in between. The CDR3 totals 14 residues. CDR1 is ENHRY, CDR2 SYGVKD, per germline. The CDR3: CAISEFEAGNTIYF. CDR3 DNA: TGTGCCATCAGTGAGTTCGAGGCTGGAAACACCATATATTTT.

This rearrangement joins TRBV4-1 to TRBJ1-1; maybe TRBD1 (6 bases). In germline, CDR1 is MGHRA, CDR2 YSYEKL. The CDR3 consists of 15 residues. The V end was cut by 3 bases, the J end by 3 bases, with 14 bases between. The CDR3: CASSQSNRADTEAFF. As DNA, the CDR3 is TGCGCCAGCAGCCAGAGTAACAGGGCGGACACTGAAGCTTTCTTT.

The V gene is TRBV18, the J gene TRBJ2-3; D might be TRBD1 (6 bases). Germline lookup yields CDR1 KGHSH and CDR2 LQKENI. CDR3 length equals 14 residues. Trimming removed 5 bases from V and 5 bases from J, with 14 bases in between. The CDR3 bases are TGTGCCAGCTCAAGGACAGCTTTCGGAGATACGCAGTATTTT. Translated, it gives CASSRTAFGDTQYF.

The J gene is TRBJ1-2, the V gene TRBV30; D uncertain. CDR1 and CDR2 from the germline V gene are GTSNPN and SVGIG (reference sequence). V lost 2 bases and J 0 bases, leaving 7 bases between the germline ends. The CDR3 covers 13 residues. The CDR3 nucleotides read TGTGCCTGGAGTCCGGAAACTAACTATGGCTACACCTTC. Translation: CAWSPETNYGYTF.

V is TRBV28 and J is TRBJ1-1; D is undetermined. CDR1 and CDR2 (germline): MDHEN, SYDVKM. The CDR3 totals 18 residues. V was pared by 4 bases and J by 5 bases, with 26 bases between. The CDR3 sequence: CASSSITAPHPGSTEAFF. As DNA, the CDR3 is TGTGCCAGCAGTTCTATTACTGCCCCCCACCCGGGAAGTACTGAAGCTTTCTTT.

The rearrangement links TRBV18 to TRBJ1-1; the match to TRBD1 covers 8 bases. The ends lost 3 bases at V and 7 bases at J; junction bases unmatched: 10. This CDR3 region has 15 residues. Germline CDR1 and CDR2: KGHSH and LQKENI. The DNA for the CDR3 is TGTGCCAGCTCACCTGGACAGGGTCAACGGGGTGAAGCTTTCTTT. Protein sequence: CASSPGQGQRGEAFF.

This clone was picked up a small number of times. This sequence joins TRBV19 and TRBJ1-1; the match to TRBD1 covers 11 bases. The germline gives CDR1 LNHDA, CDR2 SQIVND (reference sequence). This CDR3 spans 13 amino acids. V trimming: 4 bases; J trimming: 10 bases; junction bases outside the gene matches: 5. CDR3 DNA: TGTGCCAGTAGTAGGGAGGGACAGGGGGTAGCTTTCTTT. It yields the protein CASSREGQGVAFF.

The chain is built from TRBV2 and TRBJ2-2, with D unclear. Germline V gene sequence: CDR1 SNHLY, CDR2 FYNNEI. The CDR3 runs to 16 residues. The V end lost 6 bases, the J end lost 5 bases, and 19 bases lay between the germline ends. For the CDR3, the DNA is TGTGCCAGCAGCGCACTCCACTCGCGAACTACCGGGGAGCTGTTTTTT. This sequence encodes CASSALHSRTTGELFF.

V and J are TRBV4-1 and TRBJ2-2; tentatively, D is TRBD1 or TRBD2 (5 bases each). The CDR3 contains 15 residues. Trimming took 3 bases from V and 4 from J, leaving 12 bases between them. Germline-derived CDR1 and CDR2 are MGHRA and YSYEKL. The CDR3 sequence is CASSHPQGRTGELFF. DNA for the CDR3: TGCGCCAGCAGCCATCCCCAGGGACGCACCGGGGAGCTGTTTTTT.

This rearrangement joins TRBV10-3 to TRBJ1-2; D might be TRBD1 (5 bases). The germline V gene has CDR1 ENHRY and CDR2 SYGVKD. Trimming removed 7 bases at V and 3 bases at J, with 9 bases between. This CDR3 is built from 12 residues. This CDR3 reads CAIKQGDYGYTF. The CDR3 DNA sequence: TGTGCCATCAAGCAGGGAGACTATGGCTACACCTTC.

The J gene is TRBJ2-2, the V gene TRBV7-6; 7 bases are a match to TRBD2. Germline V gene sequence: CDR1 SGHVS, CDR2 FNYEAQ. Unmatched junction bases numbered 6, after V lost 5 bases and J lost 0 bases. The CDR3 is 16 amino acids. The CDR3 loop reads CASSPTSVANTGELFF. CDR3 DNA sequence: TGTGCCAGCAGCCCCACTAGCGTCGCGAACACCGGGGAGCTGTTTTTT.

The chain employs TRBV7-9 and TRBJ1-1, with TRBD1 identical over 7 bases. CDR1 is SEHNR and CDR2 is FQNEAQ in the germline V gene (reference sequence). This CDR3 has 14 residues. Germline trimming cut 1 base from V and 3 bases from J; bases unmatched to any gene: 2. The CDR3 is CASSLGDRHTEAFF. CDR3 in DNA: TGTGCCAGCAGCTTAGGGGACAGACACACTGAAGCTTTCTTT.

This clone has only one observation. V and J are TRBV11-2 and TRBJ2-5; 10 bases line up with TRBD2. This CDR3 is built from 16 residues. Germline V gives CDR1 SGHAT, CDR2 FQNNGV. The V segment lost 5 bases and the J segment 5 bases; nucleotides outside the gene matches: 11. Here the CDR3 reads CASSVGLAGVGETQYF. CDR3 DNA: TGTGCCAGCAGCGTGGGGCTAGCGGGAGTTGGTGAGACCCAGTACTTC.

The chain uses TRBV30 and TRBJ2-7, with D possibly TRBD2 on 5 matching bases. The CDR3 is 14 amino acids. V shed 7 bases and J shed 0 bases, with 16 bases lying between them. CDR1 is GTSNPN, CDR2 SVGIG, per germline (reference sequence). CDR3 sequence (DNA): TGTGCCTCCCGCGCGGACTCCAACTCCTACGAGCAGTACTTC. Amino acid sequence: CASRADSNSYEQYF.

The chain carries TRBV7-9 and TRBJ1-1, with unresolved D. The V gene's germline CDR1 is SEHNR and CDR2 FQNEAQ (reference sequence). Trimming shortened V by 5 bases and J by 2 bases, and 9 bases separated the two germline ends. This CDR3 contains 13 residues. DNA for the CDR3: TGTGCCAGCAGCCCAGAGGTTAACACTGAAGCTTTCTTT. Amino acids: CASSPEVNTEAFF.

With regard to this clone: A read error may produce the germline difference seen at one junction end. J is TRBJ1-3 and V is TRBV7-9, with D possibly TRBD1 on 5 matching bases. The CDR3 totals 12 residues. Per the germline V gene, CDR1 is SEHNR and CDR2 is FQNEAQ (reference sequence). The CDR3, as DNA: TGTGCCGGGACTGTGTCTGGGAACACCATATATTTT. Its translation: CAGTVSGNTIYF.

The CDR3 coding sequence is TGTGCCAGCAGTTTATCTGTGGGCACTGAAGCTTTCTTT. Translating gives CASSLSVGTEAFF. The J gene is TRBJ1-1, the V gene TRBV27; D call uncertain. Germline loops: CDR1 MNHEY, CDR2 SMNVEV (reference sequence). The CDR3 loop spans 13 amino acids. Trimming removed 0 bases at V and 4 bases at J, with 6 bases between.